Presented here are 31 T cell receptor beta chains from one specimen sequenced in a study of T cell repertoires in cytomegalovirus infection. TCRdb independently ran MiXCR on the reads; one entry per CDR3 protein. This repertoire shows hundreds of thousands of distinct CDR3 sequences, 15% to 20% found once; its top ten account for roughly 9%. Sequenced input: PBMCs. The receptors here all came from a human donor in good health (CMV status not recorded). Some clones in this sample may be carry-over from other donors' samples.

The chain recombines TRBV18 with TRBJ2-7, with TRBD2 matching 9 bases. The CDR3 covers 15 residues. The V and J ends lost 3 bases and 5 bases, in that order; junction bases with no gene match: 8. CDR1 KGHSH and CDR2 LQKENI come from the germline V gene. The CDR3 DNA reads as TGTGCCAGCTCACCGACTGCGGGAGGGCCCGACGAGCAGTACTTC. This sequence encodes CASSPTAGGPDEQYF.

J is TRBJ2-5 and V is TRBV6-5; D is unclear. Looked up from germline, CDR1 is MNHEY and CDR2 is SVGAGI. With 6 bases removed from V and 7 bases from J, the gap between germline ends came to 9 bases. The CDR3 has 11 residues. The CDR3 reads CASRSPGTQYF. The CDR3 nucleotides are TGTGCCAGCAGATCCCCAGGGACCCAGTACTTC.

The sample holds many counts of this clonotype. The genes are TRBV12-3 or TRBV12-4 and TRBJ2-7, with D possibly matching TRBD1 (6 bases). This CDR3 is built from 13 residues. V lost 3 bases and J 2 bases, leaving 8 bases between the germline ends. The CDR3 sequence: CASSFGQTYEQYF. CDR3 nucleotides: TGTGCCAGCAGTTTCGGACAGACCTACGAGCAGTACTTC.

This clonotype was picked up many times. This chain links TRBV7-2 with TRBJ2-3; unclear D gene. This CDR3 region has 15 residues. Deletions cut 1 base from V and 0 bases from J, with 8 bases between. Germline assignment: CDR1 SGHTA and CDR2 FQGNSA. The CDR3 reads CASSLVGYSTDTQYF. The CDR3 DNA reads as TGTGCCAGCAGCTTAGTGGGCTATAGCACAGATACGCAGTATTTT.

Many counts were recorded for this clonotype. The chain couples TRBV12-5 to TRBJ2-5, with unresolved D. This CDR3 is built from 12 residues. V was cut by 6 bases and J by 1 base, with 6 bases left in between. The V gene's germline CDR1 is LGHNT and CDR2 FRNRAP. CDR3 amino acids: CASGKIQETQYF. The CDR3 DNA sequence: TGTGCTAGTGGAAAGATCCAAGAGACCCAGTACTTC.

This clonotype was seen repeatedly, ten times or more. The chain joins TRBV12-5 to TRBJ1-5; tentative D call: TRBD1 (5 bases). V was trimmed by 0 bases and J by 4 bases, leaving 19 bases between them. Germline loops: CDR1 LGHNT, CDR2 FRNRAP. The CDR3 spans 18 residues. This CDR3 is CASGLVPLLQGRNQPQHF. CDR3 bases: TGTGCTAGTGGTTTGGTACCGTTACTCCAGGGAAGGAATCAGCCCCAGCATTTT.

The gene calls are TRBV24-1 and TRBJ2-7, with 8 positions matching TRBD2. The CDR3 spans 16 residues. Trimming took 5 bases from V and 3 from J; bases not matched to a gene: 11. Germline V gives CDR1 KGHDR, CDR2 SFDVKD. The CDR3 loop is CATSASGGARFYEQYF. CDR3 bases: TGTGCCACCAGTGCCTCCGGGGGGGCGAGATTCTACGAGCAGTACTTC.

The table lists this clonotype with many counts. V gene TRBV7-2 combines with J gene TRBJ2-7, with D tentatively TRBD2 (5 bases). The germline V and J ends were trimmed by 5 bases and 3 bases, with 11 bases remaining between them. Germline values: CDR1 SGHTA, CDR2 FQGNSA. The CDR3 covers 13 residues. CDR3 region: CASSPGRFYEQYF. In DNA, the CDR3 is TGTGCCAGCAGCCCGGGGAGATTCTACGAGCAGTACTTC.

This clonotype was found many times. The genes are TRBV7-2 and TRBJ2-5, with a weak D call TRBD1 (6 bases). V was trimmed by 5 bases and J by 5 bases, leaving 15 bases between them. Germline V CDR1 and CDR2: SGHTA, FQGNSA. This CDR3 is 14 amino acids long. In DNA, the CDR3 is TGTGCCAGCAGCGCACAGGGCTTGGGGGAGACCCAGTACTTC. Protein: CASSAQGLGETQYF.

This clonotype was seen many times. The genes are TRBV7-9 and TRBJ1-2, with TRBD1 as a possible D gene (5 bases). Germline V gene lookup returns CDR1 SEHNR and CDR2 FQNEAQ (reference sequence). The CDR3 totals 13 residues. V was clipped by 5 bases and J by 5 bases, with 12 bases between them. CDR3 sequence: CASSPDGTYGYTF. The CDR3 region has the DNA TGTGCCAGCAGCCCTGACGGGACGTATGGCTACACCTTC.

This clonotype appeared many times. The J gene is TRBJ1-1, the V gene TRBV7-2; weak D call: TRBD1 (5 bases). This CDR3 comprises 15 residues. The V end was cut by 6 bases, the J end by 5 bases, with 19 bases between. CDR1 is SGHTA, CDR2 FQGNSA, per germline. DNA for the CDR3: TGTGCCAGCAGGTTGGGGGGATGGATGGGTACTGAAGCTTTCTTT. This sequence encodes CASRLGGWMGTEAFF.

This clonotype was counted at least ten times. The rearrangement links TRBV7-6 to TRBJ1-5, with unresolved D. V was clipped by 2 bases and J by 7 bases, with 9 bases between them. The CDR3 has 13 amino acids. Germline V gene sequence: CDR1 SGHVS, CDR2 FNYEAQ. CDR3 nucleotide sequence: TGTGCCAGCAGCTTAAGCCCGGGACAGCCCCAGCATTTT. It encodes CASSLSPGQPQHF.

This clonotype was detected ten times or more. The chain couples TRBV7-9 to TRBJ2-1, with 8 bases matching TRBD1. Germline V gene sequence: CDR1 SEHNR, CDR2 FQNEAQ (reference sequence). The ends lost 5 bases at V and 12 bases at J; junction bases unmatched: 18. The CDR3 runs to 16 residues. The CDR3 loop reads CASSISKVTGVRWQFF. For the CDR3, the DNA is TGTGCCAGCAGCATTAGTAAAGTGACAGGGGTTCGATGGCAGTTCTTC. Using reference TRBV7-9 and TRBJ2-1 for the parts outside the CDR3, the full variable domain is DTGVSQNPRHKITKRGQNVTFRCDPISEHNRLYWYRQTLGQGPEFLTYFQNEAQLEKSRLLSDRFSAERPKGSFSTLEIQRTEQGDSAMYLCASSISKVTGVRWQFFGPGTRLTVL.

In its sample, this clonotype was seen a few times. The chain carries TRBV14 and TRBJ1-3; a weak D match, TRBD1 (5 bases). Germline CDR1 reads SGHDN; CDR2 reads FVKESK. The CDR3 consists of 14 residues. Between the trimmed V and J ends, which lost 4 bases and 5 bases, there was a span of 12 bases. CDR3 sequence: CASSPQGSRNTIYF. Written as DNA, the CDR3 is TGTGCCAGCAGCCCCCAGGGATCGAGAAACACCATATATTTT. Full variable domain (outside the CDR3, taken from reference TRBV14 and TRBJ1-3): EAGVTQFPSHSVIEKGQTVTLRCDPISGHDNLYWYRRVMGKEIKFLLHFVKESKQDESGMPNNRFLAERTGGTYSTLKVQPAELEDSGVYFCASSPQGSRNTIYFGEGSWLTVV.

This clonotype has more than one count but fewer than ten. The chain has TRBV29-1 and TRBJ1-5; D remains unclear. V lost 5 bases, J lost 11 bases, and 16 bases lay in between. CDR1 is SQVTM, CDR2 ANQGSEA, per germline. The CDR3 has 12 amino acids. Here the CDR3 DNA reads TGCAGCGTTATGTCTGTTCAATCGTCCCAGCATTTT. It is translated as CSVMSVQSSQHF. The full variable domain, its missing parts supplied by reference TRBV29-1 and TRBJ1-5, is SAVISQKPSRDICQRGTSLTIQCQVDSQVTMMFWYRQQPGQSLTLIATANQGSEATYESGFVIDKFPISRPNLTFSTLTVSNMSPEDSSIYLCSVMSVQSSQHFGDGTRLSIL.

This clonotype has at least ten counts. The chain employs TRBV20-1 and TRBJ2-7; 7 nucleotides line up with TRBD2. The CDR3 is 14 amino acids. Per germline, CDR1 DFQATT and CDR2 SNEGSKA (reference sequence). The trim removed 1 base at V and 2 bases at J, leaving 5 bases unmatched. The CDR3 bases are TGCAGTGCTAGAGGGGGCAGCGGGGCCTACGAGCAGTACTTC. Its translation: CSARGGSGAYEQYF.

The V call is TRBV5-6, the J call TRBJ1-1, with TRBD1 matching 8 bases. J was trimmed by 0 bases and V by 3 bases; bases with no gene match: 7. Per the germline V gene, CDR1 is SGHDT and CDR2 is YYEEEE. The CDR3 is made up of 16 amino acids. CDR3 region: CASSWRDRRMNTEAFF. CDR3 nucleotides: TGTGCCAGCAGCTGGCGGGACAGGAGGATGAACACTGAAGCTTTCTTT.

This chain uses TRBV4-2 with TRBJ2-3; a possible D gene is TRBD2 (6 bases). CDR3 length: 16 amino acids. CDR1 and CDR2 from the germline V gene are LGHNA and YNFKEQ. V was cut by 0 bases and J by 10 bases, with 20 bases left in between. CDR3 DNA sequence: TGTGCCAGCAGCCAAGACCTCTCTAGCGTTGGTGGTGCGCAGTATTTT. Translation: CASSQDLSSVGGAQYF.

This clonotype was seen a handful of times. The V and J genes are TRBV19 and TRBJ1-4, with TRBD1 matching over 7 bases. This CDR3 contains 15 residues. Germline V gives CDR1 LNHDA, CDR2 SQIVND (reference sequence). The J segment lost 3 bases and the V segment lost 4 bases, leaving 5 bases of the junction unmatched. This CDR3 is CASSKHRGANEKLFF. The CDR3, as DNA: TGTGCCAGTAGTAAGCACAGGGGCGCTAATGAAAAACTGTTTTTT.

The chain recombines TRBV14 with TRBJ2-6; D unresolved. This CDR3 spans 15 amino acids. Trimming took off 8 bases at V and 1 base at J, with 12 bases between the two ends. Germline V gene sequence: CDR1 SGHDN, CDR2 FVKESK. CDR3: CASPRSGSGANVLTF. The CDR3 DNA is TGTGCCAGCCCGCGGTCTGGGTCTGGGGCCAACGTCCTGACTTTC. Full variable domain (rest looked up from reference TRBV14 and TRBJ2-6): EAGVTQFPSHSVIEKGQTVTLRCDPISGHDNLYWYRRVMGKEIKFLLHFVKESKQDESGMPNNRFLAERTGGTYSTLKVQPAELEDSGVYFCASPRSGSGANVLTFGAGSRLTVL.

This clonotype has a count of ten or more. This rearrangement joins TRBV12-3 or TRBV12-4 to TRBJ1-5; 8 positions agree with TRBD1. There are 15 residues in the CDR3. With 6 bases clipped from V and 3 bases from J, the junction kept 7 bases outside the gene matches. CDR3 protein: CASRRTGIDNQPQHF. In DNA, the CDR3 is TGTGCCAGCAGACGGACAGGGATTGACAATCAGCCCCAGCATTTT.

The chain joins TRBV7-9 to TRBJ2-7; D is possibly TRBD1 (6 bases). The CDR3 loop spans 12 amino acids. Per germline, CDR1 SEHNR and CDR2 FQNEAQ (reference sequence). Trimming stripped 1 base from V and 12 bases from J, with 13 bases between. CDR3 nucleotides: TGTGCCAGCAGCTTAGGGACAGAGCCCACGTACTTC. Translating it yields CASSLGTEPTYF.

The gene calls are TRBV20-1 and TRBJ2-3; tentative D call: TRBD2 (6 bases). This CDR3 contains 13 residues. Trimming took off 6 bases at V and 1 base at J, with 11 bases between the two ends. Per germline, CDR1 DFQATT and CDR2 SNEGSKA (reference sequence). The CDR3 nucleotides are TGCAGTGCGTCGGGAGTGCGCACAGATACGCAGTATTTT. Translation: CSASGVRTDTQYF.

This clonotype was observed at least ten times. V usage is TRBV7-2 and J usage is TRBJ1-3, with a tentative D call TRBD1 (5 bases). CDR1 is SGHTA and CDR2 is FQGNSA in the germline V gene. The V gene lost 4 bases and the J gene lost 4 bases, with 11 bases spanning the gap. The CDR3 contains 14 residues. CDR3 protein: CASSSGTGGNTIYF. The CDR3 DNA sequence: TGTGCCAGCAGCTCCGGGACGGGAGGAAACACCATATATTTT.

This clonotype was found many times. V usage is TRBV7-9 and J usage is TRBJ2-1; D is possibly TRBD2 (5 bases). The V gene's germline CDR1 is SEHNR and CDR2 FQNEAQ (reference sequence). V was trimmed by 3 bases and J by 0 bases, leaving 12 bases between them. The CDR3 has 16 residues. The CDR3 DNA is TGTGCCAGCAGCTTTATTTGGGAGAGCTCCTACAATGAGCAGTTCTTC. Amino acid sequence: CASSFIWESSYNEQFF.

The V gene is TRBV20-1, the J gene TRBJ2-7; D not certain. From germline, CDR1 is DFQATT and CDR2 SNEGSKA (reference sequence). Between the trimmed V and J ends, which lost 1 base and 1 base, there was a span of 11 bases. This CDR3 comprises 14 residues. CDR3 nucleotide sequence: TGCAGTGCTAGAGGCCGCCTCGGATCCTACGAGCAGTACTTC. It is translated as CSARGRLGSYEQYF.

The chain recombines TRBV19 with TRBJ1-1, with D perhaps TRBD1 (5 bases). Per germline, CDR1 LNHDA and CDR2 SQIVND (reference sequence). V dropped 4 bases and J dropped 10 bases, with 19 bases sitting between them. CDR3 length: 14 residues. The CDR3: CASSTRGVTQGAFF. CDR3 nucleotide sequence: TGTGCCAGTAGTACCAGAGGGGTAACCCAAGGAGCTTTCTTT.

This clonotype was recorded many times. The chain is built from TRBV10-3 and TRBJ2-3, with 8 bases lining up with TRBD1. This CDR3 is 13 amino acids long. V shed 8 bases, J shed 1 base, and the junction held 2 bases outside the gene matches. Germline V gene sequence: CDR1 ENHRY, CDR2 SYGVKD. The CDR3 DNA reads TGTGCCATCGGGGGACAGGGCACAGATACGCAGTATTTT. It is translated as CAIGGQGTDTQYF.

This clonotype was seen many times. The chain is built from TRBV7-2 and TRBJ2-3; maybe TRBD2 (5 bases). The CDR3 is 12 amino acids. Germline V gene lookup returns CDR1 SGHTA and CDR2 FQGNSA. V was pared by 8 bases and J by 4 bases, with 10 bases between. The CDR3 bases are TGTGCCAGCGGATCTAGCCCAGATACGCAGTATTTT. Translated, it gives CASGSSPDTQYF. Variable domain in full (rest from reference TRBV7-2 and TRBJ2-3): GAGVSQSPSNKVTEKGKDVELRCDPISGHTALYWYRQSLGQGLEFLIYFQGNSAPDKSGLPSDRFSAERTGGSVSTLTIQRTQQEDSAVYLCASGSSPDTQYFGPGTRLTVL.

This chain joins TRBV20-1 and TRBJ2-5; 8 bases align to TRBD2. This CDR3 is built from 13 residues. The germline CDR1 and CDR2 sequences are DFQATT and SNEGSKA (reference sequence). Trimming at V came to 1 base and at J to 8 bases, leaving 6 bases not matched to a gene. The CDR3 nucleotides are TGCAGTGCTAGAGGGGAAGCGGGAGATACCCAGTACTTC. This codes for CSARGEAGDTQYF.

Regarding this clonotype: A much bigger clone sits one base away, suggesting this may be a read error. CDR3 region: CASSRYRVSNQPQRF. CDR3 sequence (DNA): TGTGCCAGCAGTAGATATAGGGTTAGCAATCAGCCCCAGCGTTTT. This chain joins TRBV5-6 and TRBJ1-5; D gene unclear. The CDR3 extends over 15 amino acids. The germline V gene encodes CDR1 SGHDT and CDR2 YYEEEE.